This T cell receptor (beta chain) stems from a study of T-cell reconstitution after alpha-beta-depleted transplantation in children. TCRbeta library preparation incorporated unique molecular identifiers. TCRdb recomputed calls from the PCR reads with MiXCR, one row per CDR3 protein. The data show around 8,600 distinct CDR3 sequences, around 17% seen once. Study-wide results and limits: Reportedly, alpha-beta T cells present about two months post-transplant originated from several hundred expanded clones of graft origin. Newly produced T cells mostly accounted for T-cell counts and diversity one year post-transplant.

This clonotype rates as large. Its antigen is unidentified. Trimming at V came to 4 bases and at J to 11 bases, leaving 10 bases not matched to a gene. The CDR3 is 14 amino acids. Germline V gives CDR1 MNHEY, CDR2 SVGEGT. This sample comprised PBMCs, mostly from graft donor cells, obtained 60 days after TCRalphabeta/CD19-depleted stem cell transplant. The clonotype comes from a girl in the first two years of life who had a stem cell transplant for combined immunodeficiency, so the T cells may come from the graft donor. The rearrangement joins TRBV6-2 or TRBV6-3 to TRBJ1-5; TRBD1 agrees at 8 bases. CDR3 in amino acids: CASSSGTGLGTQHF. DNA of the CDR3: TGTGCCAGCAGTTCCGGGACAGGCCTCGGGACCCAGCATTTT.